These 30 T cell receptor beta chains share one sample of origin, sequenced in a study of blood T cell repertoires in COVID-19. Only in-frame clones appear in the TCRdb table, and some are missing; sequencing was by immunoSEQ multiplex PCR. The sample holds 120,000 to 150,000 clones, roughly 80% seen once. Specimen: peripheral blood. The receptor source for this set is a human donor in a cohort sampled during active COVID-19.

This chain uses TRBV11-3 with TRBJ2-1, with D tentatively TRBD2 (7 bases). V was shortened by 3 bases and J by 8 bases, with 17 bases between the two germline ends. The CDR3 extends over 15 amino acids. Germline CDR1 is SGHNT and CDR2 is YENEEA. CDR3 protein: CASSFGAGASDEQFF. In nucleotides, the CDR3 is TGTGCCAGCAGCTTCGGGGCGGGGGCATCCGATGAGCAGTTCTTC.

The genes are TRBV5-6 and TRBJ2-1; 9 positions match TRBD2. There are 17 residues in the CDR3. Germline CDR1 reads SGHDT; CDR2 reads YYEEEE. V was clipped by 0 bases and J by 1 base; unmatched bases: 5. The CDR3 DNA follows: TGTGCCAGCAGCTTGGTGGGCGGGGGGGCTTCCTACAATGAGCAGTTCTTC. Protein: CASSLVGGGASYNEQFF.

V and J are TRBV7-9 and TRBJ2-5, with 8 bases matching TRBD1. This CDR3 contains 15 residues. V trimming: 5 bases; J trimming: 6 bases; junction bases outside the gene matches: 11. Germline-derived CDR1 and CDR2 are SEHNR and FQNEAQ (reference sequence). The DNA of the CDR3 is TGTGCCAGCAGCACTTACCAACAGGGGGGAAAGACCCAGTACTTC. This translates into CASSTYQQGGKTQYF.

The V and J genes are TRBV3-1 (or the pseudogene TRBV3-2) and TRBJ2-6; D perhaps matches TRBD1 (5 bases). Trimming removed 4 bases at V and 0 bases at J, with 13 bases between. Germline V lookup: CDR1 LGHDT, CDR2 YNNKEL (reference sequence). The CDR3 is 17 residues long. The DNA for the CDR3 is TGTGCCAGCAGCCCAATCGTACAGGTCTCTGGGGCCAACGTCCTGACTTTC. Translation gives CASSPIVQVSGANVLTF.

The sample holds one count of this clone. The chain employs TRBV29-1 and TRBJ2-7, with TRBD1 identical over 8 bases. CDR1 and CDR2 (germline): SQVTM, ANQGSEA. This CDR3 spans 14 amino acids. V lost 3 bases and J lost 3; bases outside the gene matches: 7. DNA for the CDR3: TGCAGCGTTGATCCGGGAACAGGGGGCTACGAGCAGTACTTC. The encoded protein is CSVDPGTGGYEQYF.

This chain joins TRBV3-1 (or the pseudogene TRBV3-2) and TRBJ2-5; D gene ambiguous. V lost 3 bases and J 4 bases, leaving 15 bases between the germline ends. The germline V gene encodes CDR1 LGHDT and CDR2 YNNKEL (reference sequence). CDR3 size: 15 residues. CDR3 DNA sequence: TGTGCCAGCAGCCATGGCGCTGGCGGCCGAGAGACCCAGTACTTC. This translates into CASSHGAGGRETQYF.

This rearrangement joins TRBV18 to TRBJ2-5; no clear D gene. This CDR3 comprises 12 residues. V was trimmed by 4 bases and J by 2 bases, leaving 5 bases between them. In germline, CDR1 is KGHSH, CDR2 LQKENI. The CDR3 DNA follows: TGTGCCAGCTCACGCGTGCAAGAGACCCAGTACTTC. It codes for CASSRVQETQYF.

J is TRBJ1-5 and V is TRBV19; tentatively, D is TRBD1 (6 bases). V gave up 0 bases and J gave up 6 bases, with 12 bases separating them. The CDR3 contains 15 residues. The germline V gene encodes CDR1 LNHDA and CDR2 SQIVND (reference sequence). This CDR3 is CASSIEAGAIQPQHF. CDR3 in DNA: TGTGCCAGTAGTATAGAGGCAGGGGCGATTCAGCCCCAGCATTTT.

This clone was detected once. V gene TRBV28 combines with J gene TRBJ1-4; D is undetermined. Trimming cost V 3 bases and J 5 bases, with 10 bases left between them. The CDR3 is 14 residues long. Germline V gives CDR1 MDHEN, CDR2 SYDVKM. The CDR3 DNA is TGTGCCAGCAGTTTTTCAGGATTCAATGAAAAACTGTTTTTT. As protein: CASSFSGFNEKLFF. The variable domain in full, with the rest retrieved from reference TRBV28 and TRBJ1-4, is DVKVTQSSRYLVKRTGEKVFLECVQDMDHENMFWYRQDPGLGLRLIYFSYDVKMKEKGDIPEGYSVSREKKERFSLILESASTNQTSMYLCASSFSGFNEKLFFGSGTQLSVL.

This rearrangement joins TRBV7-9 to TRBJ1-5; 8 bases fit TRBD1. The CDR3 has 16 residues. Germline values: CDR1 SEHNR, CDR2 FQNEAQ (reference sequence). The trim removed 5 bases at V and 0 bases at J, leaving 6 bases unmatched. CDR3 in DNA: TGTGCCAGCAGCCAGGACAGGGAAAATAGCAATCAGCCCCAGCATTTT. Protein product: CASSQDRENSNQPQHF.

J is TRBJ2-1 and V is TRBV9; 7 bases are a match to TRBD1. The CDR3 spans 15 residues. Germline V gene lookup returns CDR1 SGDLS and CDR2 YYNGEE. Trimming took 0 bases from V and 5 from J; bases not matched to a gene: 5. The chain's CDR3 is CASSVGQGWDNEQFF. The CDR3 region has the DNA TGTGCCAGCAGCGTAGGACAGGGCTGGGACAATGAGCAGTTCTTC.

The V call is TRBV6-5, the J call TRBJ1-1; D gene uncertain. CDR3 length: 12 amino acids. Germline CDR1 and CDR2: MNHEY and SVGAGI. V lost 8 bases and J 1 base, leaving 8 bases between the germline ends. The DNA of the CDR3 is TGTGCCAGCTTCGGGTGGAACACTGAAGCTTTCTTT. It encodes CASFGWNTEAFF.

This sequence joins TRBV3-1 (or the pseudogene TRBV3-2) and TRBJ1-1; 7 bases agree with TRBD1. With V trimmed by 0 bases and J by 11 bases, 9 bases remained unmatched. The CDR3 runs 14 residues. CDR1 and CDR2 (germline): LGHDT, YNNKEL (reference sequence). In DNA, the CDR3 is TGTGCCAGCAGCCAAGACAGGGGGATTGGAAGGGCTTTCTTT. As protein: CASSQDRGIGRAFF.

The chain has TRBV4-2 and TRBJ2-7; the D gene is possibly TRBD1 (7 bases). The CDR3 runs 17 residues. CDR1 and CDR2 (germline): LGHNA, YNFKEQ. The V and J ends lost 0 bases and 2 bases respectively, with 17 bases between them. The CDR3 sequence: CASSQDVEGAKAYEQYF. The DNA of the CDR3 is TGTGCCAGCAGCCAAGATGTGGAGGGGGCGAAGGCCTACGAGCAGTACTTC.

The chain is built from TRBV5-1 and TRBJ2-3, with D perhaps matching TRBD1 (5 bases). The ends were cut back, 4 bases at V and 6 bases at J, with 15 bases in the middle. Germline CDR1 SGHRS, CDR2 YFSETQ. The length of the CDR3 is 14 residues. The CDR3 region has the DNA TGCGCCAGCAGCCTAAGACAGTCAGTGGATACGCAGTATTTT. Translation gives CASSLRQSVDTQYF.

The genes are TRBV11-2 and TRBJ1-2; TRBD1 might be the D (6 bases). Trimming removed 1 base from V and 4 bases from J, with 13 bases in between. From germline, CDR1 is SGHAT and CDR2 FQNNGV. The CDR3 sequence is 15 residues long. This CDR3 is CASSLGRGGFYGYTF. The CDR3 DNA reads as TGTGCCAGCAGCTTAGGCAGGGGCGGGTTCTATGGCTACACCTTC. Filled out from reference TRBV11-2 and TRBJ1-2, the complete variable domain reads EAGVAQSPRYKIIEKRQSVAFWCNPISGHATLYWYQQILGQGPKLLIQFQNNGVVDDSQLPKDRFSAERLKGVDSTLKIQPAKLEDSAVYLCASSLGRGGFYGYTFGSGTRLTVV.

The chain links TRBV5-4 to TRBJ2-1; 7 nucleotides match TRBD1. Germline-derived CDR1 and CDR2 are SGHNT and YYREEE (reference sequence). CDR3 length: 15 residues. Germline trimming cut 4 bases from V and 5 bases from J; bases unmatched to any gene: 9. CDR3 sequence: CASSRMTGPNNEQFF. The CDR3 DNA is TGTGCCAGCAGCCGAATGACAGGGCCGAACAATGAGCAGTTCTTC.

This clone was observed once. CDR3 bases: TGTGCCAGCACGACGGACAGAATGAACACTGAAGCTTTCTTT. Its translation is CASTTDRMNTEAFF. The V and J genes are TRBV7-3 and TRBJ1-1, with a possible D match to TRBD1 (6 bases). The CDR3 sequence is 14 residues long. Germline-derived CDR1 and CDR2 are SGHTA and FQGTGA. V was trimmed by 7 bases and J by 0 bases, leaving 12 bases between them.

Concerning this clone itself: Its ends do not fully match the called genes, so a read error is possible. CDR3 sequence (DNA): TGTGCCAGCAGCTCGGGACTAGCATCCTCCGAGCAGTACTTC. This codes for CASSSGLASSEQYF. V is TRBV9 and J is TRBJ2-7, with TRBD2 identical over 9 bases. The CDR3 has 14 residues. CDR1 is SGDLS, CDR2 YYNGEE, per germline. Complete variable domain (other parts from reference TRBV9 and TRBJ2-7): DSGVTQTPKHLITATGQRVTLRCSPRSGDLSVYWYQQSLDQGLQFLIQYYNGEERAKGNILERFSAQQFPDLHSELNLSSLELGDSALYFCASSSGLASSEQYFGPGTRLTVT.

This chain connects TRBV6-2 or TRBV6-3 to TRBJ2-1, with 7 bases lining up with TRBD1. CDR1 is MNHEY and CDR2 is SVGEGT in the germline V gene. After removal of 2 bases from V and 4 bases from J, the junction contained 5 bases not matched to a gene. The CDR3 runs 15 residues. In DNA, the CDR3 is TGTGCCAGCAGTTACCAGGGGGTAGGTTACAATGAGCAGTTCTTC. Translated: CASSYQGVGYNEQFF.

The V and J genes are TRBV12-2 and TRBJ2-5; the table's TRBD1 call for D was not verified on the DNA. TRBV12-2 is noted as a pseudogene. This CDR3 comprises 15 residues. Here the CDR3 DNA reads TGTGCAAGTCGCTTACAGGACAGGGTGGGGGAGACCCAGTACTTC. Translation gives CASRLQDRVGETQYF.

This clone has just a few counts. The chain's CDR3 is CASSIGDGQPQHF. DNA of the CDR3: TGTGCCAGCTCGATAGGGGATGGCCAGCCCCAGCATTTT. The V gene is TRBV6-4, the J gene TRBJ1-5, with D maybe TRBD1 (5 bases). Germline loops: CDR1 MRHNA, CDR2 SNTAGT. The CDR3 covers 13 residues. Deletions cut 8 bases from V and 7 bases from J, with 15 bases between.

J is TRBJ2-3 and V is TRBV3-1 (or the pseudogene TRBV3-2); maybe TRBD1 (6 bases). Germline V gene lookup returns CDR1 LGHDT and CDR2 YNNKEL (reference sequence). This CDR3 region has 16 residues. Trimming cost V 3 bases and J 2 bases, with 15 bases left between them. The CDR3 DNA sequence: TGTGCCAGCAGCCACCCGAAGACAGGATACACAGATACGCAGTATTTT. It translates to CASSHPKTGYTDTQYF.

The chain uses TRBV6-5 and TRBJ1-6, with D possibly TRBD1 on 6 matching bases. Deletions cut 6 bases from V and 8 bases from J, with 11 bases between. There are 13 residues in the CDR3. The V gene's germline CDR1 is MNHEY and CDR2 SVGAGI. This CDR3 reads CASRRTVDSPLHF. In nucleotides, the CDR3 is TGTGCCAGCAGACGGACAGTTGATTCACCCCTCCACTTT.

This clone was observed a single time. The V and J genes are TRBV19 and TRBJ1-5; D not resolved. Germline lookup yields CDR1 LNHDA and CDR2 SQIVND (reference sequence). The CDR3 contains 14 residues. V was trimmed by 7 bases and J by 2 bases, leaving 12 bases between them. The CDR3 protein is CASIANSGNQPQHF. In nucleotides, the CDR3 is TGTGCCAGTATTGCTAATTCCGGCAATCAGCCCCAGCATTTT.

The count of this clone is one. This chain connects TRBV5-1 to TRBJ2-1; 7 positions agree with TRBD1. V shed 6 bases and J 3 bases; nucleotides not matched to a gene: 6. The CDR3 covers 14 residues. Germline CDR1 is SGHRS and CDR2 is YFSETQ. The CDR3, as DNA: TGCGCCAGCACGATACAGGGGAACTACAATGAGCAGTTCTTC. Its translation is CASTIQGNYNEQFF.

J is TRBJ1-2 and V is TRBV28; 8 positions match TRBD1. The length of the CDR3 is 13 residues. V lost 6 bases to trimming and J lost 6 bases; unmatched junction nucleotides: 6. Germline V gene lookup returns CDR1 MDHEN and CDR2 SYDVKM. The CDR3 is CASRLTGEDGYTF. CDR3 coding DNA: TGTGCCAGCAGGCTGACAGGGGAAGATGGCTACACCTTC.

This chain joins TRBV30 and TRBJ1-4; TRBD1 agrees at 7 bases. V was clipped by 3 bases and J by 15 bases; unmatched bases: 10. The CDR3 spans 12 residues. Germline V CDR1 and CDR2: GTSNPN, SVGIG (reference sequence). The CDR3 reads CAWSPAGQNLFF. The CDR3 DNA is TGTGCCTGGAGCCCGGCGGGACAGAACTTGTTTTTT.

A few counts support this clone. The chain recombines TRBV11-3 with TRBJ1-1; no clear D gene. The germline CDR1 and CDR2 sequences are SGHNT and YENEEA. V lost 4 bases and J lost 1, with 7 bases in between. The CDR3 runs to 13 residues. This chain's CDR3 is CASSSNGNTEAFF. In DNA form, the CDR3 reads TGTGCCAGCAGCTCCAACGGGAACACTGAAGCTTTCTTT. The full variable domain, in which reference TRBV11-3 and TRBJ1-1 provide the parts outside the CDR3, is EAGVVQSPRYKIIEKKQPVAFWCNPISGHNTLYWYLQNLGQGPELLIRYENEEAVDDSQLPKDRFSAERLKGVDSTLKIQPAELGDSAVYLCASSSNGNTEAFFGQGTRLTVV.

This chain joins TRBV5-1 and TRBJ2-2; 7 bases agree with TRBD1. The V gene's germline CDR1 is SGHRS and CDR2 YFSETQ. This CDR3 has 16 amino acids. The V gene end was trimmed by 0 bases and the J gene end by 1 base; junction bases not matched to a gene: 3. The CDR3, as DNA: TGCGCCAGCAGCTTGGGTGGGACAGAGAACACCGGGGAGCTGTTTTTT. It yields the protein CASSLGGTENTGELFF.